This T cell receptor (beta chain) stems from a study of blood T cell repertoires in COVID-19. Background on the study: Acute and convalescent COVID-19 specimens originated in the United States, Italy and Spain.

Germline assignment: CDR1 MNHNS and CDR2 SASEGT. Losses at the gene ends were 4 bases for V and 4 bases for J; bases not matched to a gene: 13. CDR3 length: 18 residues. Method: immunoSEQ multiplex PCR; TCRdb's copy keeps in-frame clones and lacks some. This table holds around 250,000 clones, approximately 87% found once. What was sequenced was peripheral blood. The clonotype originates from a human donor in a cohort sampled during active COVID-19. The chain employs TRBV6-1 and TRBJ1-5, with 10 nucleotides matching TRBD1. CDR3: CASSAPRVGQGNNQPQHF. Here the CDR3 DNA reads TGTGCCAGCAGTGCCCCGAGGGTGGGACAGGGGAATAATCAGCCCCAGCATTTT.